The clone carrying this TCR beta chain was found a few times. Its matching antigen is unknown. TCRdb independently ran MiXCR on the reads; one entry per CDR3 protein. The sample yields 600,000 to 700,000 distinct CDR3 sequences, about 33% seen once. The CDR3 consists of 16 residues. In germline, CDR1 is SGHRS, CDR2 YFSETQ. Trimming took 4 bases from V and 0 from J, leaving 13 bases between them. The data were taken from a study of T cell repertoires in cytomegalovirus infection. As for the study in general: Well-studied HLA-B-restricted epitopes and recently identified HLA-C-restricted epitopes of CMV were both used in the study. Public TCR beta signature analysis indicated the presence of both CMV infection and matching HLA type. Study-wide points: Cumulative public TCR beta family frequency identified carriers of CMV plus the relevant HLA. Across the ex vivo response, the dominant clonotypes were HLA-C-restricted CMV-specific TCR beta clonotypes.

This TCR derives from a human donor in good health (CMV status not recorded). Some clones in this sample may be carry-over from other donors' samples. This specimen consisted of cultured PBMCs, obtained from culture after CMV antigen stimulation. The rearrangement joins TRBV5-1 to TRBJ2-2, with D uncertain. CDR3 nucleotide sequence: TGCGCCAGCAGCGCGCTGGGCAGTGCGAACACCGGGGAGCTGTTTTTT. Translation: CASSALGSANTGELFF.